This T cell receptor (beta chain) appears in the sequencing data of a study of memory CD4+ T cells and cytomegalovirus serostatus. Regarding the study as a whole: Suggested: most of the CMV-linked TCR signature lies in CD4+ memory cells.

The protocol was immunoSEQ multiplex PCR, while the TCRdb copy is restricted to in-frame clones and leaves out a portion. The sample yields 40,000 to 50,000 clones, around 82% seen once. Single viable CD3+CD4+CD8-CD45RO+ cells were sorted as the memory CD4+ T cells. Serostatus was set by detecting CMV pp150, pp28, p38, p52 IgG. A word on this clone: Its matching antigen is unknown.

The CDR3 sequence is 13 residues long. Germline trimming cut 8 bases from V and 4 bases from J; bases unmatched to any gene: 5. Germline values: CDR1 SGHTA, CDR2 FQGNSA. The TCR comes from an adult in good health and CMV-seronegative. The chain uses TRBV7-2 and TRBJ2-5, with TRBD2 matching over 9 bases. Sequencing was done on a sample of memory CD4+ T cells from blood. The CDR3 sequence: CASAGGPSETQYF. CDR3 nucleotides: TGTGCCAGCGCGGGGGGGCCTTCAGAGACCCAGTACTTC.